This passage covers 27 T cell receptor beta chains from one sample sequenced in a study of cytomegalovirus exposure and HLA in healthy donors. The PCR was carried out with 60 Vbeta primers and 13 Jbeta primers. TCRdb's copy holds only in-frame clones and misses some; the assay was immunoSEQ multiplex PCR. The sample records roughly 150,000 clones, around 86% being singletons. The sequenced material came from PBMCs. The receptors shown here come from a male donor in good health and CMV-seronegative.

The table lists this clone with a count of one. This chain connects TRBV2 to TRBJ2-7; no reliable D call. V was clipped by 5 bases and J by 3 bases, with 23 bases between them. Germline V CDR1 and CDR2: SNHLY, FYNNEI. The CDR3 length is 17 residues. CDR3 protein: CASSPLRLRAPRYEQYF. As DNA, the CDR3 is TGTGCCAGCAGTCCACTTAGACTTCGAGCCCCCCGCTACGAGCAGTACTTC.

This chain links TRBV5-4 with TRBJ1-3; TRBD1 might be the D (5 bases). Germline CDR1 reads SGHNT; CDR2 reads YYREEE (reference sequence). The CDR3 totals 14 residues. Trimming removed 1 base from V and 7 bases from J, with 12 bases in between. The CDR3 protein is CASSLSGVGNTIYF. The CDR3 nucleotides read TGTGCCAGCAGCTTGTCGGGGGTCGGGAACACCATATATTTT.

The chain joins TRBV2 to TRBJ2-1; D gene ambiguous. Trimming shortened V by 5 bases and J by 4 bases, and 9 bases separated the two germline ends. Germline V gene lookup returns CDR1 SNHLY and CDR2 FYNNEI. This CDR3 contains 13 residues. CDR3 in amino acids: CASSYVQYNEQFF. For the CDR3, the DNA is TGTGCCAGCAGTTATGTACAGTACAATGAGCAGTTCTTC.

V usage is TRBV7-2 and J usage is TRBJ2-2; 8 bases are shared with TRBD1. Germline V gene data show CDR1 as SGHTA and CDR2 as FQGNSA. CDR3 length: 16 amino acids. Trimming cost V 2 bases and J 7 bases; bases outside gene matches: 9. This CDR3 is CASSLWGQGAGGELFF. The CDR3 DNA is TGTGCCAGCAGCTTATGGGGCCAGGGGGCTGGCGGGGAGCTGTTTTTT.

V is TRBV6-5 and J is TRBJ2-2; TRBD1 might be the D (5 bases). V shed 2 bases and J shed 8 bases, with 18 bases lying between them. CDR3 length: 16 amino acids. CDR1 and CDR2 from the germline V gene are MNHEY and SVGAGI. CDR3 DNA: TGTGCCAGCAGTTACGAAGGGGCGTCGAACTTAGGGGAGCTGTTTTTT. The encoded protein is CASSYEGASNLGELFF.

The V gene is TRBV5-6, the J gene TRBJ1-2; D call uncertain. This CDR3 has 15 amino acids. Between the trimmed V and J ends, which lost 4 bases and 2 bases, there was a span of 15 bases. CDR1 and CDR2 from the germline V gene are SGHDT and YYEEEE. The CDR3 DNA sequence: TGTGCCAGCAGCCCCCGCCTGGGAGGCAACTATGGCTACACCTTC. It codes for CASSPRLGGNYGYTF.

The rearrangement joins TRBV7-6 to TRBJ1-1, with a weak D call TRBD1 (5 bases). Germline V CDR1 and CDR2: SGHVS, FNYEAQ. Trimming took off 5 bases at V and 1 base at J, with 11 bases between the two ends. This CDR3 is 14 amino acids long. This chain's CDR3 is CASSRAQGNTEAFF. DNA for the CDR3: TGTGCCAGCAGCCGGGCGCAGGGGAACACTGAAGCTTTCTTT.

The genes are TRBV29-1 and TRBJ1-2; D uncertain. CDR3 length equals 16 residues. The V and J ends lost 6 bases and 2 bases respectively, with 22 bases between them. CDR1 is SQVTM and CDR2 is ANQGSEA in the germline V gene. The CDR3 sequence: CSVRPHGAAENYGYTF. CDR3 sequence (DNA): TGCAGCGTCAGACCCCACGGAGCTGCGGAAAACTATGGCTACACCTTC.

The chain is built from TRBV5-1 and TRBJ2-1; 8 nucleotides align to TRBD1. From germline, CDR1 is SGHRS and CDR2 YFSETQ. The CDR3 sequence is 16 residues long. V lost 4 bases to trimming and J lost 7 bases; unmatched junction nucleotides: 13. CDR3 nucleotides: TGCGCCAGCAGCCCGACGGCCGGGACAGGTCTTAATGAGCAGTTCTTC. Its protein product is CASSPTAGTGLNEQFF.

The chain links TRBV12-5 to TRBJ1-5; D may be TRBD1 (6 bases). The CDR3 is made up of 13 amino acids. CDR1 is LGHNT and CDR2 is FRNRAP in the germline V gene. V lost 6 bases and J 4 bases, leaving 10 bases between the germline ends. The CDR3 loop reads CASGQDSNQPQHF. CDR3 bases: TGTGCTAGTGGCCAGGACAGTAATCAGCCCCAGCATTTT.

The rearrangement links TRBV7-6 to TRBJ2-1; TRBD2 agrees at 12 bases. V shed 2 bases and J 10 bases; nucleotides not matched to a gene: 6. The CDR3 consists of 15 residues. CDR1 SGHVS and CDR2 FNYEAQ come from the germline V gene. CDR3 region: CASSLQLAGGGEQFF. CDR3 nucleotides: TGTGCCAGCAGCTTACAACTAGCGGGGGGAGGGGAGCAGTTCTTC.

V and J are TRBV4-1 and TRBJ1-2; 7 bases are a match to TRBD1. After removal of 1 base from V and 4 bases from J, the junction contained 12 bases not matched to a gene. There are 17 residues in the CDR3. The V gene's germline CDR1 is MGHRA and CDR2 YSYEKL. The CDR3 nucleotides read TGCGCCAGCAGCCAAGGCAACAGGGGTACCCTCCCCTATGGCTACACCTTC. This translates into CASSQGNRGTLPYGYTF.

This clone was picked up a small number of times. The chain couples TRBV13 to TRBJ2-1; D remains ambiguous. The germline V gene has CDR1 PRHDT and CDR2 FYEKMQ (reference sequence). CDR3 length: 11 residues. V lost 6 bases and J 7 bases, leaving 7 bases between the germline ends. The CDR3 region has the DNA TGTGCCAGCAGTGTAGTTAATGAGCAGTTCTTC. Amino acid sequence: CASSVVNEQFF.

The J gene is TRBJ2-7, the V gene TRBV19; 9 bases match TRBD1. After removal of 2 bases from V and 2 bases from J, the junction contained 10 bases not matched to a gene. The CDR3 sequence is 17 residues long. CDR1 and CDR2 from the germline V gene are LNHDA and SQIVND (reference sequence). CDR3 DNA: TGTGCCAGTAGTATAAGTTGGGGTCGGACAGGGGCCTACGAGCAGTACTTC. This encodes CASSISWGRTGAYEQYF.

This rearrangement joins TRBV11-2 to TRBJ1-1; 7 bases fit TRBD1. The germline V gene encodes CDR1 SGHAT and CDR2 FQNNGV. The length of the CDR3 is 13 residues. With V trimmed by 4 bases and J by 5 bases, 4 bases remained unmatched. CDR3 protein: CASSSQGGTEAFF. The CDR3 nucleotides are TGTGCCAGCAGCTCCCAGGGGGGTACTGAAGCTTTCTTT.

The chain uses TRBV9 and TRBJ1-2; D is ambiguous. With 0 bases removed from V and 12 bases from J, the gap between germline ends came to 18 bases. This CDR3 is built from 14 residues. Germline V lookup: CDR1 SGDLS, CDR2 YYNGEE. The chain's CDR3 is CASSVDSMFPAHTF. Here the CDR3 DNA reads TGTGCCAGCAGCGTAGATAGTATGTTCCCAGCGCACACCTTC.

With regard to this clone: One junction end does not reproduce the germline sequence, and a read error may be involved. This chain joins TRBV2 and TRBJ2-7; D gene uncertain. CDR1 is SNHLY and CDR2 is FYNNEI in the germline V gene. CDR3 length: 11 amino acids. CDR3 nucleotide sequence: TGTGCCAGCTGTGAACGCTACGAGCAGTACTTC. Protein product: CASCERYEQYF.

The V and J genes are TRBV19 and TRBJ2-3; perhaps TRBD1 as D (6 bases). Trimming took 5 bases from V and 0 from J, leaving 12 bases between them. The CDR3 totals 15 residues. Germline CDR1 and CDR2: LNHDA and SQIVND (reference sequence). CDR3: CASSDGGFSTDTQYF. Written as DNA, the CDR3 is TGTGCCAGTAGTGATGGGGGCTTCAGCACAGATACGCAGTATTTT.

The chain joins TRBV30 to TRBJ1-2, with 9 nucleotides matching TRBD1. V lost 0 bases, J lost 8 bases, and 10 bases stayed unmatched. Germline V lookup: CDR1 GTSNPN, CDR2 SVGIG (reference sequence). This CDR3 region has 15 residues. DNA of the CDR3: TGTGCCTGGAGTGTCGGGACAGGGCGCTGGGAAGGCTACACCTTC. Its translation is CAWSVGTGRWEGYTF.

The rearrangement uses TRBV13 and TRBJ2-1; D not certain. The V end was cut by 3 bases, the J end by 0 bases, with 6 bases between. Germline lookup yields CDR1 PRHDT and CDR2 FYEKMQ (reference sequence). The CDR3 sequence is 14 residues long. The DNA for the CDR3 is TGTGCCAGCAGCTTGCTAACCTCCTACAATGAGCAGTTCTTC. This codes for CASSLLTSYNEQFF.

This clone showed up just a few times. The V and J genes are TRBV5-4 and TRBJ1-2; weak D call: TRBD1 (5 bases). With 4 bases removed from V and 4 bases from J, the gap between germline ends came to 20 bases. Germline lookup yields CDR1 SGHNT and CDR2 YYREEE (reference sequence). The CDR3 contains 16 residues. The DNA of the CDR3 is TGTGCCAGCAGCGCGAAACCAGGCGGGGGAAGCTATGGCTACACCTTC. Residues: CASSAKPGGGSYGYTF. Full variable domain (rest looked up from reference TRBV5-4 and TRBJ1-2): ETGVTQSPTHLIKTRGQQVTLRCSSQSGHNTVSWYQQALGQGPQFIFQYYREEENGRGNFPPRFSGLQFPNYSSELNVNALELDDSALYLCASSAKPGGGSYGYTFGSGTRLTVV.

The chain recombines TRBV7-2 with TRBJ1-6, with 8 bases that match TRBD1. The CDR3 has 16 amino acids. Germline V gene lookup returns CDR1 SGHTA and CDR2 FQGNSA. Unmatched junction bases numbered 6, after V lost 6 bases and J lost 2 bases. The CDR3 is CASSYRGMAYNSPLHF. The CDR3 nucleotides read TGTGCCAGCAGTTACAGGGGGATGGCCTATAATTCACCCCTCCACTTT.

The chain uses TRBV10-1 and TRBJ1-6; D may be TRBD1 (5 bases). Trimming took 2 bases from V and 7 from J, leaving 9 bases between them. The CDR3 is 14 amino acids. The germline V gene has CDR1 WNHNN and CDR2 SYGVQD (reference sequence). The CDR3 DNA reads as TGCGCCAGCAGTGAGCAGGGATCGAATTCACCCCTCCACTTT. Translation gives CASSEQGSNSPLHF.

The chain links TRBV29-1 to TRBJ2-7; D possibly corresponds to TRBD1 (6 bases). The germline V gene has CDR1 SQVTM and CDR2 ANQGSEA. This CDR3 is 11 amino acids long. V dropped 7 bases and J dropped 9 bases, with 16 bases sitting between them. Here the CDR3 reads CSGKQGQRQYF. The CDR3 DNA sequence: TGCAGCGGAAAACAGGGACAAAGGCAGTACTTC.

The rearrangement links TRBV4-3 to TRBJ2-5, with no clear D. The tail of the sequence fits TRBJ2-7 better, so the J call may be wrong. The CDR3 loop spans 15 amino acids. CDR1 and CDR2 from the germline V gene are LGHNA and YSLEER. CDR3 DNA: TGCGCCAGCAGCCAGAATTTATTGGGCTCCTACGAGCAGTACTTC. Amino acid sequence: CASSQNLLGSYEQYF.

The CDR3 reads CASSLVRVNSPLHF. CDR3 DNA sequence: TGTGCCAGCAGCTTAGTGAGAGTCAATTCACCCCTCCACTTT. This chain connects TRBV7-8 to TRBJ1-6; D uncertain. The length of the CDR3 is 14 residues. V was clipped by 1 base and J by 7 bases, with 8 bases between them. CDR1 and CDR2 from the germline V gene are SGHVS and FQNEAQ.

The gene calls are TRBV5-1 and TRBJ2-7; TRBD1 might be the D (6 bases). V was clipped by 4 bases and J by 6 bases, with 20 bases between them. The CDR3 spans 15 residues. Germline lookup yields CDR1 SGHRS and CDR2 YFSETQ. The CDR3 DNA sequence: TGCGCCAGCAGCCTTTGGGACATCCAAGGTGGCGAGCAGTACTTC. It codes for CASSLWDIQGGEQYF.